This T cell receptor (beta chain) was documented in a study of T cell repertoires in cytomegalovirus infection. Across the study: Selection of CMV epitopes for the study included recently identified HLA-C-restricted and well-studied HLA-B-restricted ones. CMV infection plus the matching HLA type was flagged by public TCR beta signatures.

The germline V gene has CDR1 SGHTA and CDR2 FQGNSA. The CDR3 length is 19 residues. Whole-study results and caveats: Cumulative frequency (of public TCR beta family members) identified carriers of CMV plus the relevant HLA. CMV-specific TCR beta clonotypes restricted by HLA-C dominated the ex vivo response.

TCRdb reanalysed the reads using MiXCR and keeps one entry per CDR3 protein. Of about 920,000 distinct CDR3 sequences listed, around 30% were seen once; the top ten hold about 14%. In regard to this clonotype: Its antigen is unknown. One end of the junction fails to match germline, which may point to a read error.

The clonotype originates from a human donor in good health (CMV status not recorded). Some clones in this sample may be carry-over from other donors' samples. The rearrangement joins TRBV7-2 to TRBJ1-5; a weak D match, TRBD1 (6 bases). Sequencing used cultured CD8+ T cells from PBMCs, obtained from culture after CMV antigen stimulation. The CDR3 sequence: CASSAHERTGAYSNRPQHF. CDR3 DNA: TGTGCCAGCAGCGCACACGAAAGGACGGGGGCTTATAGCAATCGGCCCCAGCATTTT.